The clone carrying this T cell receptor (beta chain) was observed a few times. The antigen is not known. Looked up from germline, CDR1 is SQVTM and CDR2 is ANQGSEA. V lost 4 bases and J lost 3; bases outside the gene matches: 3. The CDR3 contains 13 residues. The record originates from a study of T cells in Graves' hyperthyroidism and ophthalmopathy. Disease duration was under 3 months in the ophthalmopathy patients, who also had a Clinical Activity Score of at least 3 and a NOSPECS grade of at least 4. Reasons for excluding patients were uncontrolled infection, other autoimmune disease, pregnancy or lactation. The diagnoses drew upon clinical symptoms, serum thyroxine and TRAb, thyroid ultrasound and orbital computed tomography. TCR beta CDR3 regions were amplified from RNA transcripts. The TCR CDR3 first-round RT-PCR relied on the HTBI primer set. Each CDR3 protein is one row after TCRdb ran MiXCR on the multiplex PCR reads. The profile covers about 600,000 distinct CDR3 sequences, with 15% to 20% appearing a single time and less than 3.5% taken by the ten largest.

Findings and caveats of the study: Ophthalmopathy, as predicted by the model, came a median roughly 6.8 months after the prediction.

Sample: blood. The TCR sequence derives from a woman aged 40 to 50 with Graves' ophthalmopathy. This chain links TRBV29-1 with TRBJ2-1; 7 bases agree with TRBD2. CDR3 DNA: TGCAGCGTTGTGGGGGGGGTCTACAATGAGCAGTTCTTC. It codes for CSVVGGVYNEQFF.